The clone carrying this TCR beta chain was found a few times. Antigen specificity is unknown. The data derive from a study of post-analysis software for immune sequencing data. The CDR3 loop spans 14 amino acids. The V gene end was trimmed by 4 bases and the J gene end by 9 bases; junction bases not matched to a gene: 6. The V gene's germline CDR1 is MNHEY and CDR2 SMNVEV (reference sequence). Unique molecular identifiers featured in each of the TCR beta cDNA libraries. The source material, about 0.9 to 11 million T cells, gave rise to roughly 0.5 million cDNA molecules. TCRdb itself ran the PCR reads through MiXCR, one entry per CDR3 protein. The sample lists under 200,000 distinct CDR3 sequences, 25% to 30% occurring once. The study, taken as a whole, reports: With TRBV5-6, TRBV5-1 and TRBV20-1 included, 5 or 6 TRBV segments were more frequent in patients than in controls. Multiple sclerosis patients had significantly lower normalized Chao1 diversity than controls. F measure showed strong co-clustering of same-batch samples.

This chain uses TRBV27 with TRBJ1-4, with 9 bases fitting TRBD1. The specimen was blood. The clonotype was recovered from a girl between 2 and 17 years old with multiple sclerosis. DNA for the CDR3: TGTGCCAGCAGTTGGGACAGGGAACGGCAAAAACTGTTTTTT. Translated, it gives CASSWDRERQKLFF.